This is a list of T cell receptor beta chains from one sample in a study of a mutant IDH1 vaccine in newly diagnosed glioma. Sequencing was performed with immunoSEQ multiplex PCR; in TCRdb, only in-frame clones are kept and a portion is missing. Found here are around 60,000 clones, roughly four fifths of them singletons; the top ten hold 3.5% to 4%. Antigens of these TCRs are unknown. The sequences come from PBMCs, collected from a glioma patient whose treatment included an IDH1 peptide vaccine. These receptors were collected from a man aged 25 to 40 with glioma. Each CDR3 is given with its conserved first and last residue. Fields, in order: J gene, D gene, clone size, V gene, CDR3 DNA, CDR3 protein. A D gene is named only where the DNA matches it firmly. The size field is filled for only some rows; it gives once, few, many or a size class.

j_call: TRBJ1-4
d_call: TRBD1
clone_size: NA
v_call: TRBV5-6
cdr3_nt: TGTGCCAGCAGCGGGACAGGGGACCCAAATGAAAAACTGTTTTTT
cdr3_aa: CASSGTGDPNEKLFF

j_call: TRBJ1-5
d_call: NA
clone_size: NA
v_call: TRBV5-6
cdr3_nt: TGTGCCAGCAGCTTGTGGGGGACTAGCAATCAGCCCCAGCATTTT
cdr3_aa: CASSLWGTSNQPQHF

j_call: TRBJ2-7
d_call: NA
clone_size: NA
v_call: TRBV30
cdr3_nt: TGTGCCTTAGGGACCGGAAACTACGAGCAGTACTTC
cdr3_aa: CALGTGNYEQYF

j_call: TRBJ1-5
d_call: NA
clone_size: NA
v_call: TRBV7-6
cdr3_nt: TGTGCCAGCAGCACCAGACAGGATCAGCCCCAGCATTTT
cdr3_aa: CASSTRQDQPQHF

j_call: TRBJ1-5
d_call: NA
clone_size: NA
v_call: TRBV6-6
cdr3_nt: TGTGCCAGCAGTCAGGGTTGGGGGCAGCCCCAGCATTTT
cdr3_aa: CASSQGWGQPQHF

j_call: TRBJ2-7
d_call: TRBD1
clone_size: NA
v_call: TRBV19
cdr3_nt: TGTGCCAGTAGTATCAGTCATCAGACGCCACAGGGGAACGCGATGGGGCAGTACTTC
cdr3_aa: CASSISHQTPQGNAMGQYF

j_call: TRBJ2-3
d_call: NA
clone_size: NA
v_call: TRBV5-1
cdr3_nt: TGCGCCAGCAGCTTGGAGGGTAGCACAGATACGCAGTATTTT
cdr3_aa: CASSLEGSTDTQYF

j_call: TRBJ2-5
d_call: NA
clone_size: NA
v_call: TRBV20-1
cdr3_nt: TGCAGTGCTAGTGAAGGTATCCAGCAGTACTTC
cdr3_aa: CSASEGIQQYF

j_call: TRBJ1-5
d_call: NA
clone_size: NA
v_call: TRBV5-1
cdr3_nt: TGCGCCAGCAGCTGGGGGGTGACCCCCAATCAGCCCCAGCATTTT
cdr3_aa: CASSWGVTPNQPQHF

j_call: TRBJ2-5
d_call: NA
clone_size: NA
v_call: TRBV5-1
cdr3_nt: TGCGCCAGCTCCTCAGGCAGGGTGTGGGAGACCCAGTACTTC
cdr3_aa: CASSSGRVWETQYF

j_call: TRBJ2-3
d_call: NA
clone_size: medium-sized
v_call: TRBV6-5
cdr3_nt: TGTGCCAGCAGTTACTCCGAGGACGGAGATACGCAGTATTTT
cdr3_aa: CASSYSEDGDTQYF